This TCR beta chain was recorded in a study of vaccination effects on CD4 cells after COVID-19. Study context: Each person got two doses of an mRNA SARS-CoV-2 vaccine, BNT162b2 or mRNA-1273. Overall study results and limits: Convalescent patients were few in the study, and early post-infection timepoints were absent. Long after vaccination, the clones induced by infection and by vaccine shrank markedly in size.

This clone was recorded only once. Its antigen is not known. Viral peptide pools were used in the ViraFEST assay to expand antigen-specific CD4+ T cells, and sequencing came afterward. At the end of 10 days of culture, CD4+ T cells were isolated. Nucleocapsid antibodies were negative in the vaccine recipients, who had never had SARS-CoV-2 infection. A few million PBMC were seeded per well and grown in the presence of roughly 11 IU/ml IL-2 and around 10 ug/ml peptides. Libraries were prepared by immunoSEQ multiplex PCR; TCRdb keeps only in-frame clonotypes and omits some of them. Here the sample spans about 24,000 clones, around 75% being singletons. This CDR3 region has 16 residues. Germline CDR1 and CDR2: LGHDT and YNNKEL (reference sequence). Trimming at V came to 1 base and at J to 4 bases, leaving 4 bases not matched to a gene.

The V gene is TRBV3-1 (or the pseudogene TRBV3-2), the J gene TRBJ2-1; 10 bases agree with TRBD2. This clonotype was obtained from a human donor who received a COVID-19 vaccine. Sequenced material: CD4+ T cells from PBMCs cultured with HCoV-NL63 spike peptides, taken before COVID-19 vaccination. The CDR3 bases are TGTGCCAGCAGCCAAGTGTGGACTAGCGGTTACAATGAGCAGTTCTTC. Translating it yields CASSQVWTSGYNEQFF.